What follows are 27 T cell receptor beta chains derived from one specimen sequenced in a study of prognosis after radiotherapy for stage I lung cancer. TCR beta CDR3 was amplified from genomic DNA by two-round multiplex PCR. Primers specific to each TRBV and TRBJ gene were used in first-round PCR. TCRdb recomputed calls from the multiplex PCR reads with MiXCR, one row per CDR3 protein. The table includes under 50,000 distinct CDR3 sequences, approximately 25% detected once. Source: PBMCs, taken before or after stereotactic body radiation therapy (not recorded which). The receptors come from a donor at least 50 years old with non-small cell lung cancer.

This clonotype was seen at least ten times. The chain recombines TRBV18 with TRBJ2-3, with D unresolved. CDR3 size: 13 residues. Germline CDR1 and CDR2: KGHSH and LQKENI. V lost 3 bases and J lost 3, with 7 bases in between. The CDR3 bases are TGTGCCAGCTCACCCGGCGCAACAGATACGCAGTATTTT. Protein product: CASSPGATDTQYF.

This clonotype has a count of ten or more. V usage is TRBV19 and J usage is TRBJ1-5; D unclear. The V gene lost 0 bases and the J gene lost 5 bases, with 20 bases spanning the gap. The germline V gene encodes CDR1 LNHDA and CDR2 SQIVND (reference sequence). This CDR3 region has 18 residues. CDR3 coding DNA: TGTGCCAGTAGTATAGACGTGGAGCCCCCAGCCCTGGATCAGCCCCAGCATTTT. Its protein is CASSIDVEPPALDQPQHF.

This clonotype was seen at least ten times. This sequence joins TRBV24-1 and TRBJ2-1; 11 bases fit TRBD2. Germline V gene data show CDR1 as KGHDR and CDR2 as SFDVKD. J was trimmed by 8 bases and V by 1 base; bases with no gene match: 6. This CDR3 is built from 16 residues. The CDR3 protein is CATSDFTLAGVDEQFF. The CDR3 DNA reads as TGTGCCACCAGTGATTTCACACTAGCGGGAGTGGATGAGCAGTTCTTC.

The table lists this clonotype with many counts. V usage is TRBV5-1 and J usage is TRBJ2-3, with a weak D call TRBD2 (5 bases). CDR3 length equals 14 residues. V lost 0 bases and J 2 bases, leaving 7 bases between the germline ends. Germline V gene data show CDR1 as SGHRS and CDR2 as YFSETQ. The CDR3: CASSLASNTDTQYF. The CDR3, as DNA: TGCGCCAGCAGCTTGGCTAGCAACACAGATACGCAGTATTTT.

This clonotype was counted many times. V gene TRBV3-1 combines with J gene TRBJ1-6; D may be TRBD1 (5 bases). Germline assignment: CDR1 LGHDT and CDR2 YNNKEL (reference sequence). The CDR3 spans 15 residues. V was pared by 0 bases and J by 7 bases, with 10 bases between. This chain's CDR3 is CASSQESGLNSPLHF. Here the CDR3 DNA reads TGTGCCAGCAGCCAAGAGTCGGGACTCAATTCACCCCTCCACTTT.

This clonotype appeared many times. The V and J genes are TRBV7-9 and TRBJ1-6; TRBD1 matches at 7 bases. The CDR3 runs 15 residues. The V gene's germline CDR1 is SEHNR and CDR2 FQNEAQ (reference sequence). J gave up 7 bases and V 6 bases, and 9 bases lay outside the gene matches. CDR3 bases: TGTGCCAGCAGTACGACCGGGACAGTAAATTCACCCCTCCACTTT. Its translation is CASSTTGTVNSPLHF.

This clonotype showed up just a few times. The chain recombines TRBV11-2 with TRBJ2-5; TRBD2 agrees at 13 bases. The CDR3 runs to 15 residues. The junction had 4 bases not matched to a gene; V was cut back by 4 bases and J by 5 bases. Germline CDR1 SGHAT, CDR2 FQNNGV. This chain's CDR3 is CASSSGTSGIETQYF. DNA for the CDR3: TGTGCCAGCAGCTCTGGGACTAGCGGGATTGAGACCCAGTACTTC.

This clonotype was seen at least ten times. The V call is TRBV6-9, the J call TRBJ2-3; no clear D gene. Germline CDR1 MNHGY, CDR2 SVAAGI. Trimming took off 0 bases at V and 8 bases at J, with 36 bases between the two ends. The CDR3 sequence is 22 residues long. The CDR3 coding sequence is TGTGCCAGCAGTTATTCGGTGTACGAGGTGGGCCCGAAACCGAAAACCAATCCTACGCAGTATTTT. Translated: CASSYSVYEVGPKPKTNPTQYF.

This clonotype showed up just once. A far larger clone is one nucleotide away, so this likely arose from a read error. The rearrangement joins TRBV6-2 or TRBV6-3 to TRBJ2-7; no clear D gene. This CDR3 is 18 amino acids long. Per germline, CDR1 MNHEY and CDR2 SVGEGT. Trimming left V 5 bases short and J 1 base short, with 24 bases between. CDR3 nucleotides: TGTGCCAGCAGTCAACAGCGAACCGGGTCAGGTCGGTCCTACGAGCAGTACTTC. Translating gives CASSQQRTGSGRSYEQYF.

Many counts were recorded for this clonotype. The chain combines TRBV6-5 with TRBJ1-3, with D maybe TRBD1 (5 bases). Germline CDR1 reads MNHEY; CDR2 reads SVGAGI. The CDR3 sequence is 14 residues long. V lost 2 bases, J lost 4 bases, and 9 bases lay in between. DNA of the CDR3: TGTGCCAGCAGTTACGCAAAGGGGGGAAACACCATATATTTT. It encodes CASSYAKGGNTIYF.

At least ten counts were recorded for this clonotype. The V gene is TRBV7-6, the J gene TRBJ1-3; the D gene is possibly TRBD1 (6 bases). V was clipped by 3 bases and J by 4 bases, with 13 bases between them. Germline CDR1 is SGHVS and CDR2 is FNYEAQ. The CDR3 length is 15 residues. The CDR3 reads CASSFGQLQGNTIYF. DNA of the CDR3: TGTGCCAGCAGCTTCGGACAGCTTCAAGGAAACACCATATATTTT.

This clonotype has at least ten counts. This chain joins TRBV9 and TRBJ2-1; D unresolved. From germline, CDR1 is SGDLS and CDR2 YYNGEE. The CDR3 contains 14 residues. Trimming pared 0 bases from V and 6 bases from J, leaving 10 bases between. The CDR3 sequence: CASSVAFRVNEQFF. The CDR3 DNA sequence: TGTGCCAGCAGCGTAGCCTTTAGGGTCAATGAGCAGTTCTTC.

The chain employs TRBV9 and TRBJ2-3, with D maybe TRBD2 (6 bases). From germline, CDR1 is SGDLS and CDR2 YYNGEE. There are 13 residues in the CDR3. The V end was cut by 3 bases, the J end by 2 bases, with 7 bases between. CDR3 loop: CASSGDSTDTQYF. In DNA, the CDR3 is TGTGCCAGCAGCGGGGACTCCACAGATACGCAGTATTTT. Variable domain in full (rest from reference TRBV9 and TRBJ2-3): DSGVTQTPKHLITATGQRVTLRCSPRSGDLSVYWYQQSLDQGLQFLIQYYNGEERAKGNILERFSAQQFPDLHSELNLSSLELGDSALYFCASSGDSTDTQYFGPGTRLTVL.

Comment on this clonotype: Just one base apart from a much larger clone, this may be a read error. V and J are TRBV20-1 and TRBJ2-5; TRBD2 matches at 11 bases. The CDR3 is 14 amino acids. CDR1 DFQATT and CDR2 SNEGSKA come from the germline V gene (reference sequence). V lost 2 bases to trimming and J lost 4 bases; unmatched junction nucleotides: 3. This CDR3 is CSARLAGGRETQYF. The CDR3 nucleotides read TGCAGTGCTAGACTAGCGGGAGGTCGAGAGACCCAGTACTTC.

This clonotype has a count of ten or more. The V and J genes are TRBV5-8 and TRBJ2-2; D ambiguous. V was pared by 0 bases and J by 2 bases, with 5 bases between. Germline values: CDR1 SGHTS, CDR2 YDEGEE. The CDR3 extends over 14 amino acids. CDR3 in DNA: TGTGCCAGCAGCTTGGTCGGTAACACCGGGGAGCTGTTTTTT. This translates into CASSLVGNTGELFF. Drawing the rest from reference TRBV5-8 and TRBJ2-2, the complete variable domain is EAGVTQSPTHLIKTRGQQATLRCSPISGHTSVYWYQQALGLGLQFLLWYDEGEERNRGNFPPRFSGRQFPNYSSELNVNALELEDSALYLCASSLVGNTGELFFGEGSRLTVL.

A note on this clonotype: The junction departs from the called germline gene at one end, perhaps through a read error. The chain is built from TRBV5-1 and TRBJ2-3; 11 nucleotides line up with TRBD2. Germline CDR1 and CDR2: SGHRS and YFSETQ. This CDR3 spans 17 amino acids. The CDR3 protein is CASRLTGTSGSTGTQYF. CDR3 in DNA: TGCGCCAGCAGACTAACCGGGACTAGCGGCTCCACAGGTACGCAGTATTTT.

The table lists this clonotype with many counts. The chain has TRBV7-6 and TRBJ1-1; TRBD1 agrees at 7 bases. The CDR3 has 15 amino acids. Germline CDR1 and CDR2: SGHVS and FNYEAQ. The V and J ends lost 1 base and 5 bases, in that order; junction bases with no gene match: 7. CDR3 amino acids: CASSLDPGGDTEAFF. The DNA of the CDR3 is TGTGCCAGCAGCTTAGATCCAGGGGGGGATACTGAAGCTTTCTTT.

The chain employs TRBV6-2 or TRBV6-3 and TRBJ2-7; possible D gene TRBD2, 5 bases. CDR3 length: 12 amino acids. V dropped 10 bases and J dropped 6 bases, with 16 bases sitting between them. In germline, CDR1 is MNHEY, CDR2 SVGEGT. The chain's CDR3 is CANSLSGLEQYF. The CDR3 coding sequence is TGTGCCAACAGCCTAAGCGGACTCGAGCAGTACTTC.

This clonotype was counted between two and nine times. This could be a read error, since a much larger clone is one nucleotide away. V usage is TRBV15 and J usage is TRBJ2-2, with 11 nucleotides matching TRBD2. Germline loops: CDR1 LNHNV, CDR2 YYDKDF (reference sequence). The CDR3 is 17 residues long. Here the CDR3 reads CATIRRLAGTNTGELFF. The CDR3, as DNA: TGTGCCACCATCAGACGACTAGCGGGAACGAACACCGGGGAGCTGTTTTTT.

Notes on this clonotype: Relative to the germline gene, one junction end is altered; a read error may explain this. This CDR3 is CARSDGTSGHNEQFF. CDR3 DNA: TGTGCCAGAAGTGACGGGACTAGCGGGCACAATGAGCAGTTCTTC. This sequence joins TRBV6-1 and TRBJ2-1, with 12 bases identical to TRBD2. This CDR3 comprises 15 residues. Per the germline V gene, CDR1 is MNHNS and CDR2 is SASEGT.

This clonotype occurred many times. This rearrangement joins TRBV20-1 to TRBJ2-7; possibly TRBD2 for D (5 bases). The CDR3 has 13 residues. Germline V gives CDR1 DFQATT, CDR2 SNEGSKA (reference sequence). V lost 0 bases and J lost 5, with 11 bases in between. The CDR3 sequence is CSARDPGRDEQYF. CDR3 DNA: TGCAGTGCTAGAGATCCGGGAAGGGACGAGCAGTACTTC.

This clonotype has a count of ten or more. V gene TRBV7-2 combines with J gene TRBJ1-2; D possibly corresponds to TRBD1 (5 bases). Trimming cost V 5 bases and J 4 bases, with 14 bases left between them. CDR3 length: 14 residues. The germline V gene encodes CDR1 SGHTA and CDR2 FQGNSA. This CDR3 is CASSERGAIYGYTF. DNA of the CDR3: TGTGCCAGCAGCGAAAGGGGTGCAATCTATGGCTACACCTTC. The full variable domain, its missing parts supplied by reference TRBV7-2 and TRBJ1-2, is GAGVSQSPSNKVTEKGKDVELRCDPISGHTALYWYRQSLGQGLEFLIYFQGNSAPDKSGLPSDRFSAERTGGSVSTLTIQRTQQEDSAVYLCASSERGAIYGYTFGSGTRLTVV.

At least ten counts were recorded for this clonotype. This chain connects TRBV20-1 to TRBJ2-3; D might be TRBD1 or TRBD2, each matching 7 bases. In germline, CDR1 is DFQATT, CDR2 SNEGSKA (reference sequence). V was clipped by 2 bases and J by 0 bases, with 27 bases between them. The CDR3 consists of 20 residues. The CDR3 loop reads CSARIFGGGQRKDSTDTQYF. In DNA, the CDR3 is TGCAGTGCTAGAATCTTTGGGGGGGGACAGAGAAAAGATAGCACAGATACGCAGTATTTT.

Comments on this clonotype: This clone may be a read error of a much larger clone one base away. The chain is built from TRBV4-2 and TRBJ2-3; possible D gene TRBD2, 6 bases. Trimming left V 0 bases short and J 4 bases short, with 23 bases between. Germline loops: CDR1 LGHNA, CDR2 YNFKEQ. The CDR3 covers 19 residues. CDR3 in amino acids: CASSQDWCGDGSGPDTQYF. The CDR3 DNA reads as TGTGCCAGCAGCCAAGATTGGTGCGGGGACGGGAGTGGGCCAGATACGCAGTATTTT.

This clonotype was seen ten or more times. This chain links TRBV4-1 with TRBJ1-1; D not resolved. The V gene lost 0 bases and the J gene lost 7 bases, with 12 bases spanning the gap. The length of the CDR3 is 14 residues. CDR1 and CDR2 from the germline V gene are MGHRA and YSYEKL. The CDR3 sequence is CASSQDRKAGEAFF. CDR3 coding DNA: TGCGCCAGCAGCCAAGATAGGAAAGCGGGTGAAGCTTTCTTT.

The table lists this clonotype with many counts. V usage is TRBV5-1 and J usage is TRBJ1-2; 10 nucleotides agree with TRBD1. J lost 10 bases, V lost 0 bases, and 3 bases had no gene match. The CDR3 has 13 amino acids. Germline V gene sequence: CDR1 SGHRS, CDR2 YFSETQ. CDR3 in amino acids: CASSLGQGAAYTF. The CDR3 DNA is TGCGCCAGCAGCTTGGGACAGGGGGCCGCCTACACCTTC.

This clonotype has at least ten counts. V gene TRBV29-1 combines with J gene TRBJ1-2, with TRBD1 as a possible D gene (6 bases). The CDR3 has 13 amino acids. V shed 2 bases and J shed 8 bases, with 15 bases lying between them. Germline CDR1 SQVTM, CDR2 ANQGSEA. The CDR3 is CSVESLGAVGYTF. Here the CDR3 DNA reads TGCAGCGTTGAAAGTCTGGGGGCGGTCGGCTACACCTTC.